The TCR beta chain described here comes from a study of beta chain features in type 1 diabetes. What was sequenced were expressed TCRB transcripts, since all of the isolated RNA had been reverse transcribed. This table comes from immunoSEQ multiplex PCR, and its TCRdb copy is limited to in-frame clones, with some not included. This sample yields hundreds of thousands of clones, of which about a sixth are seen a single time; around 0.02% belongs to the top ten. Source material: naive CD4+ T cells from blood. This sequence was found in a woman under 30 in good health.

CDR3 in DNA: TGTGCCAGCAGTTACCCGGGCAGAGGGTACGAGCAGTACTTC. Its translation: CASSYPGRGYEQYF. The rearrangement uses TRBV28 and TRBJ2-7; the D gene is possibly TRBD2 (5 bases). The CDR3 spans 14 residues. The V gene lost 4 bases and the J gene lost 4 bases, with 14 bases spanning the gap. Germline CDR1 is MDHEN and CDR2 is SYDVKM.